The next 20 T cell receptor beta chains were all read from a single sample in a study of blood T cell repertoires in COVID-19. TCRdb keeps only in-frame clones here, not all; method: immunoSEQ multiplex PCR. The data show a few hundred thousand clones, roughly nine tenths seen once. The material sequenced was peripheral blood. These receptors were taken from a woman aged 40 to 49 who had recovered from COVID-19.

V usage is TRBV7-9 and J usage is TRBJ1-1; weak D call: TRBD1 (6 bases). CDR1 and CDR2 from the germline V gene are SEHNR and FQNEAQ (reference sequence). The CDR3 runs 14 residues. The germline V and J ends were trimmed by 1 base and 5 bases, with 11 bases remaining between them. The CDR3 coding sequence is TGTGCCAGCAGCTTAGGTGCAGGGGAGACTGAAGCTTTCTTT. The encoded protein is CASSLGAGETEAFF.

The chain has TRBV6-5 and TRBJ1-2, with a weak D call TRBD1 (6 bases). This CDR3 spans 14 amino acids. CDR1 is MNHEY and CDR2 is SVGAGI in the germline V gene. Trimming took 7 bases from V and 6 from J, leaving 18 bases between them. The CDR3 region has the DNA TGTGCCAGCAATACCGGGGGGCGGATTGATGGCTACACCTTC. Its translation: CASNTGGRIDGYTF.

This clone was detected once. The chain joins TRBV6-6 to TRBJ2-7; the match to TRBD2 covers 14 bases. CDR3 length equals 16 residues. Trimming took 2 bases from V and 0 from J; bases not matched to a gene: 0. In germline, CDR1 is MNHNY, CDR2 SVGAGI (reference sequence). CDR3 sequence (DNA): TGTGCCAGCAGTTACGGGACTAGCGGGAGCTCCTACGAGCAGTACTTC. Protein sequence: CASSYGTSGSSYEQYF.

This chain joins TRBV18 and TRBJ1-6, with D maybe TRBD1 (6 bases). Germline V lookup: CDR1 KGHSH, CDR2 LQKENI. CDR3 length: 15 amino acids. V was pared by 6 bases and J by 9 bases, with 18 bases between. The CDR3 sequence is CASSQGIQGSSPLHF. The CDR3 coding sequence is TGTGCCAGCTCCCAAGGGATCCAGGGGTCTTCACCCCTCCACTTT.

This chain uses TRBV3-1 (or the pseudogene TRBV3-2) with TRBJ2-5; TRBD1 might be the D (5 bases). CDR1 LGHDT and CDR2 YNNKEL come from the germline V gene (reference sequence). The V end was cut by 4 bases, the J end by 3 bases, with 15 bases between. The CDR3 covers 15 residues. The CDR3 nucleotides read TGTGCCAGCAGCCCCCTAGGTGGGGCGGAAGAGACCCAGTACTTC. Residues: CASSPLGGAEETQYF.

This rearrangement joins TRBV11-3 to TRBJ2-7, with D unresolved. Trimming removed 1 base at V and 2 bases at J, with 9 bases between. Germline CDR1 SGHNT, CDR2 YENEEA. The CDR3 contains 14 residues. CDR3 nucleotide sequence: TGTGCCAGCAGCTTAGGGAGTAATCCCTACGAGCAGTACTTC. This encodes CASSLGSNPYEQYF.

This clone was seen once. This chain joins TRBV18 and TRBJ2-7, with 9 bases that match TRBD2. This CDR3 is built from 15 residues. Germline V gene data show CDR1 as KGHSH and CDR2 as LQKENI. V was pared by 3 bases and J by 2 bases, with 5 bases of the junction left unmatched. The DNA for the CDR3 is TGTGCCAGCTCACCTGCAGCGGGAGGCCCCTACGAGCAGTACTTC. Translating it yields CASSPAAGGPYEQYF.

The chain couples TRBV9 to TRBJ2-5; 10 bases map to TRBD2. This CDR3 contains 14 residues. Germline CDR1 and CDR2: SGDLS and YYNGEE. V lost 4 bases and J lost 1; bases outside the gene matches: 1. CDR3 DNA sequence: TGTGCCAGCAGCACTAGCGGGACCCAAGAGACCCAGTACTTC. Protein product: CASSTSGTQETQYF.

The CDR3 region has the DNA TGTGCCTGGGGCAGGTTGCCCGGGGAGCTGTTTTTT. Translation: CAWGRLPGELFF. This rearrangement joins TRBV30 to TRBJ2-2; D is undetermined. CDR1 and CDR2 (germline): GTSNPN, SVGIG (reference sequence). V lost 5 bases, J lost 6 bases, and 10 bases lay in between. The CDR3 runs to 12 residues. Full variable domain (missing parts from reference TRBV30 and TRBJ2-2): SQTIHQWPATLVQPVGSPLSLECTVEGTSNPNLYWYRQAAGRGLQLLFYSVGIGQISSEVPQNLSASRPQDRQFILSSKKLLLSDSGFYLCAWGRLPGELFFGEGSRLTVL.

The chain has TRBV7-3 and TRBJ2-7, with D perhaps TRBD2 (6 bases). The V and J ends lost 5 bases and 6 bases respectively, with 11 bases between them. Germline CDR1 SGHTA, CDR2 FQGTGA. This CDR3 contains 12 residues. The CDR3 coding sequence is TGTGCCAGCAGCCCGCGGGGTGGCGAGCAGTACTTC. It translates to CASSPRGGEQYF. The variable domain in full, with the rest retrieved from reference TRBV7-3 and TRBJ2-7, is GAGVSQTPSNKVTEKGKYVELRCDPISGHTALYWYRQSLGQGPEFLIYFQGTGAADDSGLPNDRFFAVRPEGSVSTLKIQRTERGDSAVYLCASSPRGGEQYFGPGTRLTVT.

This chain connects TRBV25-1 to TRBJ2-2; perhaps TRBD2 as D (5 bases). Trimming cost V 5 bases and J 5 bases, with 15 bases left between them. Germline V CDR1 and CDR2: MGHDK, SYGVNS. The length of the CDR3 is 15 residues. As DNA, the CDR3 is TGTGCCAGCAGTAAAGGCCCTCGGGGAACCGGGGAGCTGTTTTTT. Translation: CASSKGPRGTGELFF.

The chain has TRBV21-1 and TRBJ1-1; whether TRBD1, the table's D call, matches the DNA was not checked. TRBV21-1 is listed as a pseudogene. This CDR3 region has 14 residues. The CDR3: CASSKSPMNTEAFF. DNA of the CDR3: TGTGCCAGCAGCAAATCCCCCATGAACACTGAAGCTTTCTTT.

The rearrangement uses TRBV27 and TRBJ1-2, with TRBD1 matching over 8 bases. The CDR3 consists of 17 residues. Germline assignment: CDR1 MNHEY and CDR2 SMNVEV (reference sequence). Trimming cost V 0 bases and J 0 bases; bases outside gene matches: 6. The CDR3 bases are TGTGCCAGCAGTTTATCCGGGACAGGTGTAGCTAACTATGGCTACACCTTC. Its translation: CASSLSGTGVANYGYTF.

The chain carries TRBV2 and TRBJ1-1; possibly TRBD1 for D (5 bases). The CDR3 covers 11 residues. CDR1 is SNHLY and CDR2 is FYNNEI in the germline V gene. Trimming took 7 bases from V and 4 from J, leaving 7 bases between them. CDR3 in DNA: TGTGCCAGCACGGGGGGCACTGAAGCTTTCTTT. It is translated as CASTGGTEAFF.

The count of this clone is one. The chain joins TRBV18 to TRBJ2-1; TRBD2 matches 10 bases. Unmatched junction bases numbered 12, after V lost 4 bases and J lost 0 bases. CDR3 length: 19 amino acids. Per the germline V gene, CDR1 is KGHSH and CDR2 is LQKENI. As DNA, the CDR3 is TGTGCCAGCTCACTACGGACTAGCGGCATGGTGGGCTCCTACAATGAGCAGTTCTTC. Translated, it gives CASSLRTSGMVGSYNEQFF.

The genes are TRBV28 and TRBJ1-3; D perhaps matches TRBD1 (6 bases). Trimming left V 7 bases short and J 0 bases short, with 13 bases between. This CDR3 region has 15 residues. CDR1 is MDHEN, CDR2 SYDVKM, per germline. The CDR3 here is CASISGQTSGNTIYF. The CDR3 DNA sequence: TGTGCCAGCATCTCGGGACAAACCTCTGGAAACACCATATATTTT.

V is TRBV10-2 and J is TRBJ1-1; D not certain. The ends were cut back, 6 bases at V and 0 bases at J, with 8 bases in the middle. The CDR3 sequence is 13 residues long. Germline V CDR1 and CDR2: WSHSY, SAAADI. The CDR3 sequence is CASRVQVNTEAFF. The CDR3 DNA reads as TGCGCCAGCAGGGTCCAGGTGAACACTGAAGCTTTCTTT.

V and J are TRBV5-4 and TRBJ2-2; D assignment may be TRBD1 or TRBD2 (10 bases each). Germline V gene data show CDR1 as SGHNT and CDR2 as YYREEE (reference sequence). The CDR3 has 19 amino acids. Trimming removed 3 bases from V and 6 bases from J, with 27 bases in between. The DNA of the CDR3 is TGTGCCAGCAGCTCCGGGGGGACAGGGGCTAGCGGGAGACCCGGGGAGCTGTTTTTT. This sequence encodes CASSSGGTGASGRPGELFF. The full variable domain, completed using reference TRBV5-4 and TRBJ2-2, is ETGVTQSPTHLIKTRGQQVTLRCSSQSGHNTVSWYQQALGQGPQFIFQYYREEENGRGNFPPRFSGLQFPNYSSELNVNALELDDSALYLCASSSGGTGASGRPGELFFGEGSRLTVL.

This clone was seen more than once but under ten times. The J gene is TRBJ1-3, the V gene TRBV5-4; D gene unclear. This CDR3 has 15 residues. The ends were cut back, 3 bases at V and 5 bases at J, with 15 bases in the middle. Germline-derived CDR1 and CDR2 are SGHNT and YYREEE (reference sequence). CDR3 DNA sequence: TGTGCCAGCAGCTCGATGGGCCTAGCAAGAAACACCATATATTTT. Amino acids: CASSSMGLARNTIYF. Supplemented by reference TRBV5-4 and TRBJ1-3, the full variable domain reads ETGVTQSPTHLIKTRGQQVTLRCSSQSGHNTVSWYQQALGQGPQFIFQYYREEENGRGNFPPRFSGLQFPNYSSELNVNALELDDSALYLCASSSMGLARNTIYFGEGSWLTVV.

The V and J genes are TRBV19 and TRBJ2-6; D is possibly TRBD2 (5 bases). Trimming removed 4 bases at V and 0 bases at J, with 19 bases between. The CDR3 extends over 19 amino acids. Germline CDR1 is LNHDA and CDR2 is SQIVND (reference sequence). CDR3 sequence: CASSNTLAAPFSGANVLTF. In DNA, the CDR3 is TGTGCCAGTAGTAATACCCTAGCAGCCCCTTTCTCTGGGGCCAACGTCCTGACTTTC. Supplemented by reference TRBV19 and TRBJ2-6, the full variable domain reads DGGITQSPKYLFRKEGQNVTLSCEQNLNHDAMYWYRQDPGQGLRLIYYSQIVNDFQKGDIAEGYSVSREKKESFPLTVTSAQKNPTAFYLCASSNTLAAPFSGANVLTFGAGSRLTVL.